These 32 T cell receptor beta chains originate from one sample sequenced in a study of CD8+CD57+ T cells in acquired aplastic anemia. For CDR3 and TCR beta VDJ profiling, genomic DNA was the template used. TCRdb processed the reads anew with MiXCR; each CDR3 protein has one entry. The sample yields 400,000 to 500,000 distinct CDR3 sequences, around 72% seen once. The sequencing sample was made of sorted CD4+, CD8+, or CD8+CD57+ T cells (not recorded which) from PBMCs. The receptors here all came from a human donor in good health, serving as a control.

The sample holds a few counts of this clonotype. The V call is TRBV29-1, the J call TRBJ1-2; D call uncertain. The CDR3 is 11 amino acids. Germline V gene lookup returns CDR1 SQVTM and CDR2 ANQGSEA. Trimming cost V 0 bases and J 10 bases, with 9 bases left between them. The CDR3, as DNA: TGCAGCGTTGAAGATTTCGACGACTACACCTTC. Translated: CSVEDFDDYTF.

Note on this clonotype: Its ends do not fully match the called genes, so a read error is possible. The chain joins TRBV7-8 to TRBJ2-5, with D possibly being TRBD1 (6 bases). In germline, CDR1 is SGHVS, CDR2 FQNEAQ. The CDR3 totals 14 residues. CDR3 protein: CASSLPGLGATLDF. The CDR3 DNA reads TGTGCCAGCAGCTTACCTGGGTTGGGGGCGACCTTGGACTTC. Using reference TRBV7-8 and TRBJ2-5 for the parts outside the CDR3, the full variable domain is GAGVSQSPRYKVAKRGQDVALRCDPISGHVSLFWYQQALGQGPEFLTYFQNEAQLDKSGLPSDRFFAERPEGSVSTLKIQRTQQEDSAVYLCASSLPGLGATLDFGPGTRLLVL.

This clonotype was counted only a few times. This chain uses TRBV29-1 with TRBJ1-2, with D perhaps matching TRBD1 (5 bases). The CDR3 has 14 amino acids. V lost 3 bases and J 1 base, leaving 12 bases between the germline ends. Germline lookup yields CDR1 SQVTM and CDR2 ANQGSEA. This CDR3 reads CSVEPGLLNYGYTF. In DNA, the CDR3 is TGCAGCGTTGAGCCGGGACTCCTTAACTATGGCTACACCTTC.

This clonotype was observed at least ten times. The V gene is TRBV6-2 or TRBV6-3, the J gene TRBJ2-6; D possibly corresponds to TRBD1 (6 bases). CDR1 is MNHEY, CDR2 SVGEGT, per germline. V lost 6 bases, J lost 0 bases, and 12 bases lay in between. The CDR3 spans 16 residues. The CDR3: CASRKGGYSGANVLTF. The CDR3 DNA follows: TGTGCCAGCAGGAAAGGGGGATACTCTGGGGCCAACGTCCTGACTTTC.

The chain carries TRBV20-1 and TRBJ2-7, with TRBD2 matching 7 bases. The V gene end was trimmed by 6 bases and the J gene end by 11 bases; junction bases not matched to a gene: 13. The CDR3 spans 12 residues. CDR1 DFQATT and CDR2 SNEGSKA come from the germline V gene (reference sequence). CDR3 protein: CSAGGGVATEYF. The CDR3 DNA follows: TGCAGTGCAGGTGGGGGGGTCGCCACAGAGTACTTC.

This clonotype was seen once. The chain employs TRBV12-3 or TRBV12-4 and TRBJ2-7; TRBD2 agrees at 7 bases. V lost 3 bases to trimming and J lost 3 bases; unmatched junction nucleotides: 20. The CDR3 is 19 amino acids. CDR3 nucleotide sequence: TGTGCCAGCAGTTTGGGGGGGGGGACCGGCTGGTCAATTAACTACGAGCAGTACTTC. Translating gives CASSLGGGTGWSINYEQYF.

In this sample, this clonotype turned up once. V gene TRBV5-8 combines with J gene TRBJ1-1, with a weak D call TRBD1 (6 bases). The CDR3 sequence is 14 residues long. Germline V gene data show CDR1 as SGHTS and CDR2 as YDEGEE. The V end lost 4 bases, the J end lost 4 bases, and 14 bases lay between the germline ends. The CDR3 region is CASSLGQPSTEAFF. The CDR3 DNA follows: TGTGCCAGCAGCCTGGGACAACCGAGCACTGAAGCTTTCTTT.

Regarding this clonotype: Because the CDR3 is missing its conserved closing phenylalanine or tryptophan, this is likely a read error. Because the CDR3's place on the DNA is in doubt, the DNA is left out and the CDR3 is given as listed by TCRdb. J is TRBJ1-5 and V is TRBV7-9. Including both end residues, the CDR3 is 13 amino acids long. Germline V gene lookup returns CDR1 SEHNR and CDR2 FQNEAQ (reference sequence). The CDR3 loop reads CASSLGGIGPKHG.

The chain couples TRBV12-3 or TRBV12-4 to TRBJ2-2; TRBD1 matches 11 bases. V gave up 6 bases and J gave up 6 bases; unmatched junction bases: 9. This CDR3 has 16 residues. The CDR3 nucleotides are TGTGCCAGCAGGCACCGGGACAGGGGGTTGGCCGGGGAGCTGTTTTTT. Residues: CASRHRDRGLAGELFF.

This clonotype was found once. A much larger clone differs by one base, so this may be a read error. This chain joins TRBV5-1 and TRBJ2-2; D may correspond to TRBD1 or TRBD2 (5 bases each). Germline V CDR1 and CDR2: SGHRS, YFSETQ. This CDR3 comprises 14 residues. The chain's CDR3 is CASSLAPDTGELLF. The CDR3 nucleotides are TGCGCCAGCAGCTTGGCCCCGGACACCGGGGAGCTGCTTTTT. The whole variable domain, remainder taken from reference TRBV5-1 and TRBJ2-2, is KAGVTQTPRYLIKTRGQQVTLSCSPISGHRSVSWYQQTPGQGLQFLFEYFSETQRNKGNFPGRFSGRQFSNSRSEMNVSTLELGDSALYLCASSLAPDTGELLFGEGSRLTVL.

As regards this clonotype: Compared with germline, one end of the junction differs, possibly owing to a read error. The rearrangement links TRBV19 to TRBJ1-5; 7 bases line up with TRBD1. Germline CDR1 LNHDA, CDR2 SQIVND (reference sequence). CDR3 length: 17 residues. The CDR3 DNA reads as TGTGCCAGTGCGCCAGGGGATAAGGGGGCTGGCAACCCGCTCTATTATTTT. This encodes CASAPGDKGAGNPLYYF.

The chain couples TRBV12-3 or TRBV12-4 to TRBJ1-5; 10 bases map to TRBD1. Trimming removed 5 bases from V and 6 bases from J; junction bases left unmatched: 10. The CDR3 covers 16 residues. The CDR3 sequence is CASSLGQGVIGQPQHF. The CDR3 DNA reads as TGTGCCAGCAGTCTAGGACAGGGGGTTATCGGTCAGCCCCAGCATTTT.

CDR3 region: CASSEALRSQPQHF. The CDR3 DNA is TGTGCCAGCAGTGAAGCGCTTAGGAGTCAGCCCCAGCATTTT. The chain couples TRBV2 to TRBJ1-5; D is ambiguous. The V end was cut by 0 bases, the J end by 6 bases, with 9 bases between. Germline V gene sequence: CDR1 SNHLY, CDR2 FYNNEI. This CDR3 is 14 amino acids long. Full variable domain (outside the CDR3, taken from reference TRBV2 and TRBJ1-5): EPEVTQTPSHQVTQMGQEVILRCVPISNHLYFYWYRQILGQKVEFLVSFYNNEISEKSEIFDDQFSVERPDGSNFTLKIRSTKLEDSAMYFCASSEALRSQPQHFGDGTRLSIL.

There are a few counts of this clonotype. The chain combines TRBV6-5 with TRBJ2-3; D gene unclear. The ends were cut back, 4 bases at V and 5 bases at J, with 19 bases in the middle. This CDR3 spans 16 amino acids. CDR1 is MNHEY and CDR2 is SVGAGI in the germline V gene. The CDR3 bases are TGTGCCAGCAGTTTACGGGCGAGAGGTCTAGAAGATACGCAGTATTTT. Translated: CASSLRARGLEDTQYF.

Remarks on this clonotype: Being one base from a much bigger clone, this may be a read error. The chain joins TRBV7-9 to TRBJ1-3, with D hard to call. Germline V gene data show CDR1 as SEHNR and CDR2 as FQNEAQ (reference sequence). CDR3 length: 16 amino acids. For the CDR3, the DNA is TGTGCCAGCAGCTTAGGGCCACAGAGCTCTGGAAGCACCATATATTTT. This translates into CASSLGPQSSGSTIYF.

This clonotype occurred many times. The chain joins TRBV5-1 to TRBJ1-1, with D perhaps TRBD1 (5 bases). V lost 4 bases to trimming and J lost 5 bases, with 12 bases between them. This CDR3 region has 13 residues. The V gene's germline CDR1 is SGHRS and CDR2 YFSETQ. CDR3 coding DNA: TGCGCCAGCAGCGGTCTCGAGGGGACTGAAGCTTTCTTT. Its translation is CASSGLEGTEAFF.

Concerning this clonotype: Because it lacks the conserved phenylalanine or tryptophan at the end, this CDR3 is likely a read error. It is unclear where the CDR3 begins or ends on the DNA, so no DNA is shown, and the CDR3 is as TCRdb lists it. The V gene is TRBV9, the J gene TRBJ2-3; the tabulated D call, TRBD2, remains unverified against the DNA. The CDR3 totals 12 residues, both ends included. Germline V gene sequence: CDR1 SGDLS, CDR2 YYNGEE. The CDR3 sequence: CASSEDWRGSPR.

The chain is built from TRBV19 and TRBJ2-2; no firm D call. CDR1 and CDR2 (germline): LNHDA, SQIVND (reference sequence). V lost 9 bases and J 13 bases, leaving 33 bases between the germline ends. This CDR3 is built from 17 residues. Here the CDR3 DNA reads TGTGCCAGCAGTTTACATCCCTCCTACGCGCACAACTTGGGGCTGTTTTTT. Its translation is CASSLHPSYAHNLGLFF.

This clonotype appeared many times. The chain links TRBV15 to TRBJ2-1, with a weak D call TRBD2 (7 bases). Trimming removed 1 base from V and 8 bases from J, with 21 bases in between. CDR1 is LNHNV and CDR2 is YYDKDF in the germline V gene (reference sequence). The CDR3 has 17 amino acids. The CDR3: CATSRGRGGDVVDEQFF. CDR3 in DNA: TGTGCCACCAGCAGAGGGAGGGGGGGGGACGTTGTGGATGAGCAGTTCTTC.

V and J are TRBV13 and TRBJ2-1; D uncertain. Germline V lookup: CDR1 PRHDT, CDR2 FYEKMQ (reference sequence). V was pared by 5 bases and J by 6 bases, with 14 bases between. This CDR3 comprises 14 residues. CDR3 residues: CASSTYPVFNEQFF. CDR3 DNA sequence: TGTGCCAGCAGCACCTATCCTGTTTTCAATGAGCAGTTCTTC.

The chain couples TRBV5-5 to TRBJ1-5; D not resolved. CDR3 length equals 15 residues. Germline CDR1 and CDR2: SGHKS and YYEKEE (reference sequence). Trimming cost V 2 bases and J 4 bases, with 13 bases left between them. The chain's CDR3 is CASSFTYMGNQPQHF. Written as DNA, the CDR3 is TGTGCCAGCAGCTTTACTTATATGGGTAATCAGCCCCAGCATTTT. Based on the CDR3 plus reference TRBV5-5 and TRBJ1-5, the full variable domain is DAGVTQSPTHLIKTRGQQVTLRCSPISGHKSVSWYQQVLGQGPQFIFQYYEKEERGRGNFPDRFSARQFPNYSSELNVNALLLGDSALYLCASSFTYMGNQPQHFGDGTRLSIL.

This clonotype was detected ten times or more. The chain employs TRBV29-1 and TRBJ2-5; D is tentatively TRBD1 or TRBD2 (7 bases each). Germline CDR1 SQVTM, CDR2 ANQGSEA. Trimming left V 4 bases short and J 5 bases short, with 14 bases between. CDR3 length equals 13 residues. This CDR3 is CSVGNRGGETQYF. The CDR3, as DNA: TGCAGCGTTGGAAACAGGGGAGGGGAGACCCAGTACTTC.

This clonotype was recorded a few times. A read error may be the cause here, since a much bigger clone is one base away. V gene TRBV5-4 combines with J gene TRBJ1-3, with TRBD1 matching 7 bases. The CDR3 sequence is 16 residues long. CDR1 is SGHNT and CDR2 is YYREEE in the germline V gene (reference sequence). The V gene end was trimmed by 4 bases and the J gene end by 1 base; junction bases not matched to a gene: 8. CDR3 DNA: TGTGCCAGCAGCGTCGAACAGGGGCGGTCTGGAAACACCATATATTTT. It is translated as CASSVEQGRSGNTIYF. The full variable domain, completed using reference TRBV5-4 and TRBJ1-3, is ETGVTQSPTHLIKTRGQQVTLRCSSQSGHNTVSWYQQALGQGPQFIFQYYREEENGRGNFPPRFSGLQFPNYSSELNVNALELDDSALYLCASSVEQGRSGNTIYFGEGSWLTVV.

This clonotype showed up many times. V is TRBV11-2 and J is TRBJ2-1; TRBD2 aligns across 9 bases. V was clipped by 5 bases and J by 4 bases; unmatched bases: 9. This CDR3 region has 16 residues. The germline gives CDR1 SGHAT, CDR2 FQNNGV. The CDR3 sequence is CASSHKAGGPYNEQFF. CDR3 bases: TGTGCCAGCAGCCACAAAGCGGGGGGCCCTTACAATGAGCAGTTCTTC. Complete variable domain (other parts from reference TRBV11-2 and TRBJ2-1): EAGVAQSPRYKIIEKRQSVAFWCNPISGHATLYWYQQILGQGPKLLIQFQNNGVVDDSQLPKDRFSAERLKGVDSTLKIQPAKLEDSAVYLCASSHKAGGPYNEQFFGPGTRLTVL.

This rearrangement joins TRBV9 to TRBJ2-3, with 8 bases fitting TRBD2. This CDR3 region has 16 residues. CDR1 is SGDLS and CDR2 is YYNGEE in the germline V gene. The ends lost 0 bases at V and 1 base at J; junction bases unmatched: 4. The DNA of the CDR3 is TGTGCCAGCAGCGTAGCGGGGGGGCTGGGCACAGATACGCAGTATTTT. As protein: CASSVAGGLGTDTQYF. The whole variable domain, remainder taken from reference TRBV9 and TRBJ2-3, is DSGVTQTPKHLITATGQRVTLRCSPRSGDLSVYWYQQSLDQGLQFLIQYYNGEERAKGNILERFSAQQFPDLHSELNLSSLELGDSALYFCASSVAGGLGTDTQYFGPGTRLTVL.

This sequence joins TRBV4-1 and TRBJ1-2; TRBD1 agrees at 9 bases. The junction had 12 bases not matched to a gene; V was cut back by 3 bases and J by 7 bases. Per the germline V gene, CDR1 is MGHRA and CDR2 is YSYEKL. The CDR3 spans 16 residues. CDR3 DNA: TGCGCCAGCAGCCACCTAACAGGGGGCGCGAACCTTGGCTACACCTTC. Its protein is CASSHLTGGANLGYTF.

This clonotype was seen a few times. This chain links TRBV25-1 with TRBJ1-1; 9 bases align to TRBD1. V trimming: 4 bases; J trimming: 6 bases; junction bases outside the gene matches: 6. The CDR3 totals 14 residues. Per the germline V gene, CDR1 is MGHDK and CDR2 is SYGVNS. CDR3 nucleotides: TGTGCCAGCAGTGGGGGACAGGGCGTAGCTGAAGCTTTCTTT. Its protein product is CASSGGQGVAEAFF.

About this clonotype itself: Compared with germline, one end of the junction differs, possibly owing to a read error. The chain is built from TRBV7-7 and TRBJ1-2, with D possibly TRBD1 on 5 matching bases. From germline, CDR1 is SSHAT and CDR2 FNYEAQ (reference sequence). This CDR3 spans 14 amino acids. The CDR3 sequence is CASSAIGATGEQSF. The CDR3 nucleotides are TGTGCCAGCAGCGCCATAGGGGCGACGGGAGAGCAGTCCTTC. Together with reference TRBV7-7 and TRBJ1-2, the CDR3 gives the full variable domain: GAGVSQSPRYKVTKRGQDVTLRCDPISSHATLYWYQQALGQGPEFLTYFNYEAQPDKSGLPSDRFSAERPEGSISTLTIQRTEQRDSAMYRCASSAIGATGEQSFGSGTRLTVV.

The CDR3 DNA follows: TGTGCCAGCGGCAGTGCTGACGAGGGGGCTGGCTATGGCTACACCTTC. Translation: CASGSADEGAGYGYTF. The J gene is TRBJ1-2, the V gene TRBV7-9; 7 bases are a match to TRBD1. The CDR3 sequence is 16 residues long. The junction had 16 bases not matched to a gene; V was cut back by 8 bases and J by 4 bases. CDR1 SEHNR and CDR2 FQNEAQ come from the germline V gene (reference sequence).

This sequence joins TRBV7-3 and TRBJ2-7, with TRBD1 identical over 10 bases. This CDR3 spans 14 amino acids. Germline CDR1 SGHTA, CDR2 FQGTGA. V lost 4 bases and J lost 13; bases outside the gene matches: 13. Here the CDR3 DNA reads TGTGCCAGCAGCTCGACAGGGGGCGCGGTCTATGACTACTTC. The encoded protein is CASSSTGGAVYDYF.

The table lists this clonotype with many counts. The chain employs TRBV24-1 and TRBJ2-1; 8 bases line up with TRBD2. Trimming removed 3 bases from V and 3 bases from J; junction bases left unmatched: 6. The CDR3 consists of 16 residues. Germline CDR1 is KGHDR and CDR2 is SFDVKD. CDR3 sequence reads: CATSDPGLVGYNEQFF. The CDR3 coding sequence is TGTGCCACCAGTGATCCGGGACTAGTGGGCTACAATGAGCAGTTCTTC.

This clonotype has at least ten counts. The chain uses TRBV14 and TRBJ1-5; no clear D. The CDR3 totals 12 residues. V lost 1 base and J 9 bases, leaving 7 bases between the germline ends. The germline CDR1 and CDR2 sequences are SGHDN and FVKESK. In DNA, the CDR3 is TGTGCCAGCAGCCAAGGTGGAGCGCCCCAGCATTTT. This sequence encodes CASSQGGAPQHF.